This paragraph covers one T cell receptor beta chain sequence. An input of 0.5 to 1 ug of RNA was subjected to reverse transcription using random hexamers. Across 54 Vbeta and 13 Jbeta, immunoSEQ multiplex PCR amplified TCR beta CDR3. From the immunoSEQ multiplex PCR reads, TCRdb called clonotypes with MiXCR, one entry per CDR3 protein. The table shows approximately 150,000 distinct CDR3 sequences, with roughly 94% occurring only once. This entry comes from a study of CD8 T cells in Susac syndrome. Healthy donors formed controls matched for age and sex. TEMRA cells were FACS-enriched, unlike CD8+ and CD4+ T cells, which were negatively isolated. Specimen: CD4+ T cells from PBMCs. This clonotype was sampled from a human donor in good health.

The CDR3: CSAPQGLAGVLETQYF. CDR3 sequence (DNA): TGCAGTGCTCCCCAAGGACTAGCGGGAGTTCTGGAGACCCAGTACTTC. The V and J genes are TRBV20-1 and TRBJ2-5, with 13 positions matching TRBD2. CDR1 and CDR2 (germline): DFQATT, SNEGSKA (reference sequence). The V gene end was trimmed by 5 bases and the J gene end by 5 bases; junction bases not matched to a gene: 11. The CDR3 length is 16 residues.